The rows below give T cell receptor beta chains drawn from one sample of a study of T-cell reconstitution after alpha-beta-depleted transplantation in children. One entry per CDR3 protein, called by TCRdb with MiXCR from the PCR reads. The top ten hold about 30% of the sample, which has 440,000 or so distinct CDR3 sequences, approximately 42% seen once. This specimen was PBMCs, taken before TCRalphabeta/CD19-depleted stem cell transplant. The receptors shown here come from a girl aged 2-10 years with aplastic anemia, due to receive a stem cell transplant. Both conserved end residues are part of each CDR3. Fields, in order: J gene, V gene, CDR3 length, D gene, clone size, CDR3 protein, CDR3 DNA. A D gene is named only where the DNA matches it firmly. The size entry is marked missing in some rows and otherwise reads once, few, many or a size class.

TRBJ2-1 | TRBV20-1 | 18 | TRBD2 | many | CSAKYWTSGPSSYNEQFF | TGCAGTGCTAAATATTGGACTAGCGGGCCTAGCTCCTACAATGAGCAGTTCTTC
TRBJ2-5 | TRBV20-1 | 12 | - | few | CSPSSGTETQYF | TGCAGCCCAAGCTCGGGGACGGAGACCCAGTACTTC
TRBJ1-1 | TRBV10-3 | 15 | - | - | CAISESDRLNTEAFF | TGTGCCATCAGTGAGTCTGACAGATTGAACACTGAAGCTTTCTTT
TRBJ2-7 | TRBV13 | 12 | TRBD1 | - | CATGQGSYEQYF | TGTGCCACCGGACAGGGCTCCTACGAGCAGTACTTC
TRBJ2-5 | TRBV20-1 | 13 | TRBD1 | many | CSAGQGFQETQYF | TGCAGTGCGGGACAGGGGTTCCAAGAGACCCAGTACTTC
TRBJ1-3 | TRBV7-2 | 16 | TRBD1 | few | CASSTRQGYSGNTIYF | TGTGCCAGCAGCACCCGACAGGGCTACTCTGGAAACACCATATATTTT
TRBJ2-3 | TRBV7-3 | 13 | - | - | CASSSTYTDTQYF | TGTGCCAGCAGCTCGACCTACACAGATACGCAGTATTTT
TRBJ2-3 | TRBV28 | 15 | - | - | CASSSRTQGTDTQYF | TGTGCCAGCAGTTCCCGGACACAGGGCACAGATACGCAGTATTTT
TRBJ2-1 | TRBV29-1 | 19 | - | - | CSVPTTQTFAGGWDSEQFF | TGCAGCGTCCCGACAACGCAGACCTTTGCGGGAGGCTGGGACAGTGAGCAGTTCTTC
TRBJ2-1 | TRBV12-3/TRBV12-4 | 16 | - | many | CASSLVKGNSYNEQFF | TGTGCCAGCAGTTTAGTTAAAGGGAACTCCTACAATGAGCAGTTCTTC
TRBJ2-7 | TRBV12-3/TRBV12-4 | 11 | - | many | CASGTHYEQYF | TGTGCCAGCGGAACCCACTACGAGCAGTACTTC
TRBJ2-1 | TRBV25-1 | 16 | TRBD1 | few | CASGEWDRGSYNEQFF | TGTGCCAGTGGCGAGTGGGACAGGGGTTCCTACAATGAGCAGTTCTTC
TRBJ2-7 | TRBV11-1 | 18 | TRBD1 | - | CASSLAAGTARLPYEQYF | TGTGCCAGCAGCTTAGCAGCCGGGACAGCTCGACTACCCTACGAGCAGTACTTC
TRBJ2-7 | TRBV11-2 | 13 | - | - | CASSQRWGNEQYF | TGTGCCAGCAGCCAAAGGTGGGGTAACGAGCAGTACTTC
TRBJ2-7 | TRBV28 | 16 | - | many | CASSRPGPLGPYEQYF | TGTGCCAGCAGCCGACCGGGACCCTTAGGGCCCTACGAGCAGTACTTC
TRBJ2-7 | TRBV10-1 | 15 | - | many | CASSEGPGNFYEQYF | TGCGCCAGCAGTGAAGGGCCCGGCAACTTTTACGAGCAGTACTTC
TRBJ1-1 | TRBV29-1 | 11 | - | many | CSGGTNTEAFF | TGCAGCGGGGGGACTAACACTGAAGCTTTCTTT
TRBJ1-1 | TRBV6-5 | 18 | - | - | CASSYLTLRGRYLTEAFF | TGTGCCAGCAGTTACCTTACCCTTCGCGGGAGGTATCTCACTGAAGCTTTCTTT
TRBJ2-7 | TRBV5-1 | 16 | - | - | CASSLVSGTISYEQYF | TGCGCCAGCAGCTTGGTTTCCGGGACAATCTCCTACGAGCAGTACTTC
TRBJ1-5 | TRBV6-2/TRBV6-3 | 13 | TRBD1 | many | CASWDRFNQPQHF | TGTGCCAGTTGGGACAGGTTTAATCAGCCCCAGCATTTT
TRBJ2-3 | TRBV20-1 | 11 | - | - | CSAWSTDTQYF | TGCAGTGCTTGGAGCACAGATACGCAGTATTTT
TRBJ2-3 | TRBV7-2 | 15 | TRBD2 | - | CASSLRGRRDYAQYF | TGTGCCAGCAGCTTAAGAGGTCGACGGGACTATGCGCAGTATTTT
TRBJ2-4 | TRBV7-9 | 15 | TRBD2 | few | CASSVPSGRINIQYF | TGTGCCAGCAGCGTACCTAGCGGGAGGATAAACATTCAGTACTTC
TRBJ2-6 | TRBV20-1 | 17 | TRBD1 | - | CSARDDRERWWANVLTF | TGCAGTGCTAGAGATGACAGGGAACGATGGTGGGCCAACGTCCTGACTTTC
TRBJ2-3 | TRBV21-1 | 12 | - | few | CASRDGGRTQYF | TGTGCCAGCAGAGACGGAGGGCGTACGCAGTATTTT
TRBJ2-4 | TRBV20-1 | 13 | TRBD1 | - | CSAPDRGPDIQYF | TGCAGTGCTCCGGACAGGGGGCCTGACATTCAGTACTTC
TRBJ2-7 | TRBV28 | 16 | TRBD1 | many | CASTGGTGTGGAEQYF | TGTGCCAGCACTGGGGGCACCGGGACAGGGGGAGCCGAGCAGTACTTC
TRBJ2-1 | TRBV20-1 | 14 | TRBD2 | - | CSARDPSGDNEQFF | TGCAGTGCTAGAGACCCTAGCGGGGACAATGAGCAGTTCTTC
TRBJ1-1 | TRBV5-1 | 14 | - | few | CASSSGGSATEAFF | TGCGCCAGCAGTTCCGGCGGCTCGGCGACTGAAGCTTTCTTT
TRBJ2-3 | TRBV12-3/TRBV12-4 | 15 | - | - | CASSLEGREKHTQYF | TGTGCCAGCAGTTTAGAGGGACGAGAGAAGCATACGCAGTATTTT
TRBJ2-1 | TRBV5-6 | 18 | TRBD2 | - | CASSFLGASGSISYEQFF | TGTGCCAGCAGCTTTCTAGGAGCCAGCGGGAGTATTAGCTATGAGCAGTTCTTC
TRBJ2-7 | TRBV5-1 | 16 | TRBD2 | - | CASSLASSGLLYEQYF | TGCGCCAGCAGCTTGGCCTCTAGCGGACTACTCTACGAGCAGTACTTC
TRBJ1-5 | TRBV7-6 | 16 | - | - | CASKLGAPTSNQPQHF | TGTGCCAGCAAGCTGGGGGCCCCAACCAGCAATCAGCCCCAGCATTTT
TRBJ2-7 | TRBV7-8 | 15 | - | - | CASSLAAQGPYEQYF | TGTGCCAGCAGCTTAGCTGCACAGGGCCCCTACGAGCAGTACTTC
TRBJ1-6 | TRBV20-1 | 15 | TRBD1 | - | CSAHQTGPINSPLHF | TGCAGTGCTCACCAGACAGGGCCGATCAATTCACCCCTCCACTTT
TRBJ2-3 | TRBV29-1 | 13 | - | few | CSVRGGTTDTQYF | TGCAGCGTTCGAGGCGGGACGACAGATACGCAGTATTTT
TRBJ2-1 | TRBV20-1 | 14 | - | many | CSASPLGYPNEQFF | TGCAGTGCTAGCCCCCTGGGCTATCCCAATGAGCAGTTCTTC